This T cell receptor (beta chain) appears in the sequencing data of a study of blood T cell repertoires in COVID-19 (dated by TCRdb to 2020 to 2021). At the level of the whole study: Samples covering the acute and convalescent phases of COVID-19 were provided by collaborators in the United States, Italy and Spain. The prospective study material was composed of cDNA or gDNA derived from T cells, B-cell-depleted T cells, or PBMCs. Subjects who had been exposed to COVID-19, were actively infected with it, or had recovered from it provided the deeply sampled blood TCRbeta repertoires that made up the dataset. A freely available public database, intended as a resource for researchers studying the immune response to SARS-CoV-2, is where the repertoires were released. The samples were drawn from two sources: the first 160 participants of the ongoing ImmuneRACE study, and over 950 subjects contributed by 6 global collaborators. Nearly every sample came with metadata listing a de-identified subject ID, COVID-19 status, age in years and sex. Where HLA class I and class II types were available, the types were taken from metadata supplied by the sample provider, not from assay-based typing.

On this clone itself: Its target antigen remains unknown. No much larger clone is present one base from it, and per-base qualities are unavailable.

Here is what the overall study found, with its caveats: The quantity of clinical and demographic metadata differed by source and by participant and was supplied without curation.

TCRbeta CDR3 regions were amplified from genomic DNA using the immunoSEQ Assay, a bias-controlled multiplex PCR. The authors' analysis ran thus. Nucleated cell counts per sample were estimated from amplification of reference gene primers within the assay. Sequence reads were collapsed and filtered to measure the absolute abundance of every unique TCRbeta CDR3 rearrangement. Productive Simpson clonality was computed per sample as the square root of Simpson's diversity index over productive rearrangements. In TCRdb, the immuneACCESS table is reduced to in-frame sequences with V and J assigned. These tables do not hold every clone; where another copy was compared, an unresolved V gene accounts for under half, and the others remain unexplained. V and J calls and clone size come straight from that table; D and trimming were deduced from the DNA. The sample yields nearly 70,000 clones; around nine tenths were counted once. Clones ranked in the top ten supply around 3.6% of the sample.

V drops 0 bases and J drops 8 bases, leaving 13 bases in between. In the germline V gene, CDR1 corresponds to LGHNA and CDR2 to YSLEER. There are 15 amino acids in the CDR3, from cysteine to phenylalanine inclusive. Just the 45-base CDR3 DNA is kept, in frame starting at base 1. One collaborating source in Seattle enrolled patients while the patients were actively infected and followed the patients over time throughout the course of disease. Collaborating institutions collected whole blood in K2EDTA tubes following their own protocols. For TCRbeta analysis, collaborator samples were shipped as frozen whole blood, as isolated PBMCs, or as DNA extracted from either sample type.

The sequence came from a woman in her forties or fifties with COVID-19, enrolled during active disease. Material: peripheral blood. The rearranged segments are TRBV4-3 and TRBJ1-4, with an unclear D gene assignment. At the DNA level, the sequence is TGCGCCAGCAGCCAAGATCTAGGCGAGAGCGAAAAACTGTTTTTT. Its translation is CASSQDLGESEKLFF.